Described below is a single TCR beta chain sequence and its context. Its antigen is currently unknown. This specimen comes from a study of early T cells in non-severe SARS-CoV-2 infection. Study-wide context: The input, bulk RNA from unsorted whole blood, was sequenced, and chains were unpaired.

Study observations and caveats: Anti-spike CD8 specificities were favored by VDJdb matching, whose results missed private and CD4 specificities.

Individual cDNA molecules received unique molecular identifiers during library preparation. From the 5' RACE reads, TCRdb called clonotypes with MiXCR, one entry per CDR3 protein. This repertoire shows about 64,000 distinct CDR3 sequences, 15% to 20% found once; its top ten account for 8% to 10%. Germline loops: CDR1 DFQATT, CDR2 SNEGSKA (reference sequence). Losses at the gene ends were 4 bases for V and 2 bases for J; bases not matched to a gene: 7. CDR3 length equals 15 residues. The chain recombines TRBV20-1 with TRBJ2-3, with 9 bases identical to TRBD1. This sequence was found in an adult who was a healthcare worker with PCR-confirmed SARS-CoV-2 infection or an uninfected control (not recorded which). Sequencing used whole blood, obtained at baseline. CDR3 DNA sequence: TGCAGTGCTACCCCGGGACAGGGATTCACAGATACGCAGTATTTT. This gives the protein CSATPGQGFTDTQYF.